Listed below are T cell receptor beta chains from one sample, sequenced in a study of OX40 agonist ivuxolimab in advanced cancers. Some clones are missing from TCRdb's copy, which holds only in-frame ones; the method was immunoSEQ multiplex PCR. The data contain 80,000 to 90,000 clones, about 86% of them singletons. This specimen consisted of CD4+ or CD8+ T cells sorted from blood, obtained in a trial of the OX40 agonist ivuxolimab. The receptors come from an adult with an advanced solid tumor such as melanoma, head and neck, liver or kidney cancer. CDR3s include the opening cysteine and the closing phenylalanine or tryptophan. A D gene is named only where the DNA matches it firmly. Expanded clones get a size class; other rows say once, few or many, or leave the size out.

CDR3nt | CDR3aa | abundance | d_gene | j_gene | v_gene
TGTGCCAGCAGCTTAGGGACTCGAGGGTACAATGAGCAGTTCTTC | CASSLGTRGYNEQFF | once | . | TRBJ2-1 | TRBV7-6
TGTGCCATCAGTGAGGGCAGGGGAGAGACCCAGTACTTC | CAISEGRGETQYF | . | . | TRBJ2-5 | TRBV10-3
TGTGCCAGCAGCTTGCGGACAGGGGGGACTGAAGCTTTCTTT | CASSLRTGGTEAFF | . | TRBD1 | TRBJ1-1 | TRBV9
TGCGCCAGCAGCCAAGAAGGGGGTGTTAATCAGCCCCAGCATTTT | CASSQEGGVNQPQHF | . | . | TRBJ1-5 | TRBV4-3
TGTGCCAGCTTGGAGGTAGCGGGGTCCTACGAGCAGTACTTC | CASLEVAGSYEQYF | . | TRBD2 | TRBJ2-7 | TRBV6-1
TGTGCCAGCACCGGGGGGACAGGGAGCATGAACACTGAAGCTTTCTTT | CASTGGTGSMNTEAFF | . | TRBD1 | TRBJ1-1 | TRBV14
TGTGCCGGAAGCGGGGGGGAAAACGGCCTCTACGAGCAGTACTTC | CAGSGGENGLYEQYF | . | TRBD2 | TRBJ2-7 | TRBV28
TGTGCCAGCAACCCCGCACTAGCTTCAAATACGCAGTATTTT | CASNPALASNTQYF | . | . | TRBJ2-3 | TRBV6-5
TGTGCCAGCATGCCCTTCGGAACAGGGGGGTTTAGCAATGAGCAGTTCTTC | CASMPFGTGGFSNEQFF | . | TRBD1 | TRBJ2-1 | TRBV27
TGCAGCGTTGAATCACCGGGAGATACGCAGTATTTT | CSVESPGDTQYF | . | . | TRBJ2-3 | TRBV29-1
TGTGCCAGCAGCGAGACGGGGACAGCTAACTATGGCTACACCTTC | CASSETGTANYGYTF | . | TRBD1 | TRBJ1-2 | TRBV5-4
TGTGCCAGCGTAGGGGGACAGGGCTACAATGAGCAGTTCTTC | CASVGGQGYNEQFF | . | . | TRBJ2-1 | TRBV21-1
TGTGCCAGCAGCTTAGTATCCGCGACAAACTCCTACAATGAGCAGTTCTTC | CASSLVSATNSYNEQFF | . | . | TRBJ2-1 | TRBV7-9
TGTGCCAGCAGTGAGACAGGGTACAATGAGCAGTTCTTC | CASSETGYNEQFF | . | TRBD1 | TRBJ2-1 | TRBV6-1
TGCGCCAGCAGTGAGCCCGACAGGGAAAAGGATGAAAAACTGTTTTTT | CASSEPDREKDEKLFF | . | TRBD1 | TRBJ1-4 | TRBV10-1
TGTGCCAGCAGCCAAGACCTCAGGTCACCCCTCCACTTT | CASSQDLRSPLHF | . | . | TRBJ1-6 | TRBV14
TGTGCCAGCAGCTTATGGGGGGCGAGCACAGATACGCAGTATTTT | CASSLWGASTDTQYF | . | . | TRBJ2-3 | TRBV13
TGTGCCAGCAGCCCCGGGACACTGGGGAATGAAAAACTGTTTTTT | CASSPGTLGNEKLFF | . | . | TRBJ1-4 | TRBV6-5
TGTGCCAGCAGCTTTTCGGCAGGGTCCTTCTCTGGAAACACCATATATTTT | CASSFSAGSFSGNTIYF | . | . | TRBJ1-3 | TRBV5-4
TGTGCCAGCAGTGAAGCGCAGGGGGGCCCCTACGAGCAGTACTTC | CASSEAQGGPYEQYF | . | . | TRBJ2-7 | TRBV6-1
TGTGCCAGCAGCTCGGGGGGCAGGCGCAATTCACCCCTCCACTTT | CASSSGGRRNSPLHF | . | . | TRBJ1-6 | TRBV28
TGTGCCAGCAGTGAAGAGGGCTTCTACAATGAGCAGTTCTTC | CASSEEGFYNEQFF | . | . | TRBJ2-1 | TRBV6-1
TGTGCCAGCTCACCCCTGGGCTACGAGCAGTACTTC | CASSPLGYEQYF | once | . | TRBJ2-7 | TRBV18
TGTGCCAGCAGCCCGGGACTAGCGGGGGGCCGTCCCTACGAGCAGTACTTC | CASSPGLAGGRPYEQYF | once | TRBD2 | TRBJ2-7 | TRBV28
TGTGCCAGCAGTCATGGACAGGGGGCCTTCGGCACTGAAGCTTTCTTT | CASSHGQGAFGTEAFF | . | TRBD1 | TRBJ1-1 | TRBV6-6
TGTGCCAGCCGGAGGGGGACATCGAACACTGAAGCTTTCTTT | CASRRGTSNTEAFF | . | . | TRBJ1-1 | TRBV7-9
TGTGCCAGCATGGGGCCTAGGACCCTTAACTATGGCTACACCTTC | CASMGPRTLNYGYTF | . | . | TRBJ1-2 | TRBV2
TGTGCCAGTAGTATCAGCGAGATCGATGAGCAGTTCTTC | CASSISEIDEQFF | once | . | TRBJ2-1 | TRBV19
TGTGCCAGCAGCTTAGATGGTAGCGGGGCCCATGAGCAGTTCTTC | CASSLDGSGAHEQFF | few | TRBD2 | TRBJ2-1 | TRBV7-9
TGTGCCAGCAGCCAATCACGTACACTTAGCACAGATACGCAGTATTTT | CASSQSRTLSTDTQYF | . | . | TRBJ2-3 | TRBV9
TGTGCCAGCAGAGGGGCCCTGTACAATGAGCAGTTCTTC | CASRGALYNEQFF | once | . | TRBJ2-1 | TRBV2
TGTGCCAGCAGTGCGGACCCTAATCAGCCCCAGCATTTT | CASSADPNQPQHF | . | . | TRBJ1-5 | TRBV6-1
TGTGCCAGCAGCTTAGGACAGGGGGCGCAAAATGAGCAGTTCTTC | CASSLGQGAQNEQFF | . | TRBD1 | TRBJ2-1 | TRBV7-9
TGTGCCAGCTCACCGGTTAGCGGACAGGCCGGCACAGATACGCAGTATTTT | CASSPVSGQAGTDTQYF | . | . | TRBJ2-3 | TRBV18
TGTGCCAGCAGCCAAATCGCCGGGACAGGGGTTGGTGAAAAACTGTTTTTT | CASSQIAGTGVGEKLFF | . | TRBD1 | TRBJ1-4 | TRBV14
TGTGCCAGCAGCCTGTACCTCCGGGGGGACAATGAGCAGTTCTTC | CASSLYLRGDNEQFF | few | TRBD2 | TRBJ2-1 | TRBV7-9
TGTGCCAGCAGTGTCGACCTCGGAGAGACCCAGTACTTC | CASSVDLGETQYF | . | . | TRBJ2-5 | TRBV6-4
TGCGCCAGCAGCCAAGATCTTCGCAGTTCAACGCAGGGAAACACCATATATTTT | CASSQDLRSSTQGNTIYF | . | . | TRBJ1-3 | TRBV4-3
TGTGCCAGCTCGTGGCGGGACAGTGGACAGCACGAGCAGTACTTC | CASSWRDSGQHEQYF | once | . | TRBJ2-7 | TRBV18
TGTGCCAGCAGCTTCGGCCTCAGGGGGGTCGGAAACACCATATATTTT | CASSFGLRGVGNTIYF | . | TRBD1 | TRBJ1-3 | TRBV11-2
TGCGCCAGCAGCTTGGAGGCAGGGGGCGCCATTAACTATGGCTACACCTTC | CASSLEAGGAINYGYTF | large | TRBD1 | TRBJ1-2 | TRBV5-1
TGTGCCAGCAGGCGACTGGGGCCAACTAATGAAAAACTGTTTTTT | CASRRLGPTNEKLFF | . | . | TRBJ1-4 | TRBV28
TGTGCCAGCAGTCCCGGGACCTCTATCTACGAGCAGTACTTC | CASSPGTSIYEQYF | . | . | TRBJ2-7 | TRBV28
TGTGCCAGTAGTGCCCGGACAGGGGTCGTCTATGGCTACACCTTC | CASSARTGVVYGYTF | . | TRBD1 | TRBJ1-2 | TRBV19
TGTGCCAGCAGCCGATCCCAGGGGGGCGCTAATTCACCCCTCCACTTT | CASSRSQGGANSPLHF | . | TRBD1 | TRBJ1-6 | TRBV9
TGTGCCAGCTCACCAAATTTACCTATCTACAATGAGCAGTTCTTC | CASSPNLPIYNEQFF | . | . | TRBJ2-1 | TRBV18
TGTGCCAGTAGGGCAGGGCAGGGGTTGGGCACTGAAGCTTTCTTT | CASRAGQGLGTEAFF | . | . | TRBJ1-1 | TRBV19
TGTGCCAGCAGCTTACAGATGACAGACAATGAGCAGTTCTTC | CASSLQMTDNEQFF | once | . | TRBJ2-1 | TRBV5-4
TGTGCCAGCAGCTTAGTTGGACTAGCGGGGGGGCTAGCCAAAAACATTCAGTACTTC | CASSLVGLAGGLAKNIQYF | few | TRBD2 | TRBJ2-4 | TRBV11-2
TGTGCCAGCAGCAGCCGGACAGGGAGAAATGAAAAACTGTTTTTT | CASSSRTGRNEKLFF | . | TRBD1 | TRBJ1-4 | TRBV7-9
TGTGCCAGCAGCCGGAAGGGCATACAAGAGACCCAGTACTTC | CASSRKGIQETQYF | . | . | TRBJ2-5 | TRBV5-4